This T cell receptor beta chain originates from a study of blood T cell repertoires in COVID-19. Study information: Samples of COVID-19 (acute and convalescent) were obtained from the United States, Italy and Spain.

Here immunoSEQ multiplex PCR was the method, and the copy in TCRdb shows in-frame clones only, minus some. The table shows 150,000 to 200,000 clones, with over 70% occurring only once. The germline CDR1 and CDR2 sequences are MNHNS and SASEGT. The length of the CDR3 is 14 residues. Trimming took 3 bases from V and 1 from J, leaving 9 bases between them. All recovered Cohort 3 donors got two negative PCRs, got clearance, or saw symptom resolution. The TCR was taken from an older woman who had recovered from COVID-19. Sequencing was carried out using PBMCs or T cells enriched from blood (not recorded which). The chain links TRBV6-1 to TRBJ2-5; possible D gene TRBD1, 5 bases. CDR3 in amino acids: CASSEYRTQETQYF. CDR3 coding DNA: TGTGCCAGCAGTGAGTACAGGACCCAAGAGACCCAGTACTTC.